This entry concerns a single T cell receptor beta chain. The antigen is unknown. The germline CDR1 and CDR2 sequences are SGDLS and YYNGEE. With 2 bases removed from V and 6 bases from J, the gap between germline ends came to 11 bases. The CDR3 contains 14 residues. This sample is part of a study of radiotherapy plus CTLA-4 blockade in lung cancer. General study results and limits: Among blood TCR repertoires after radiotherapy plus ipilimumab, tumor-derived clones expanded. Early clone dynamics of blood T cells, plus interferon-beta, reportedly predicted response best.

Assay: immunoSEQ multiplex PCR; the TCRdb copy retains only in-frame clones and omits some. Here the sample spans around 42,000 clones, roughly 60% being singletons. This TCR derives from a human donor with non-small cell lung cancer who had a partial response to radiotherapy plus ipilimumab. The chain recombines TRBV9 with TRBJ2-2; D ambiguous. Sequencing used peripheral blood, obtained from a patient treated with radiotherapy plus ipilimumab. CDR3 protein: CASSVIASAGELFF. The CDR3 bases are TGTGCCAGCAGCGTGATAGCTTCGGCCGGGGAGCTGTTTTTT.